This note documents a single TCR beta chain sequence. What it binds is not known. The data stem from a study of vaccination effects on CD4 cells after COVID-19. Profiling relied on immunoSEQ multiplex PCR, and the TCRdb table lists in-frame clones only, not all of them. The data contain tens of thousands of clones, around 68% of them seen just once; the ten biggest clones take up about 18%. ViraFEST used viral peptide pools to expand antigen-specific CD4+ T cells before sequencing. After about 10 days in culture, the CD4+ T cells were isolated. Recipients of the vaccine had no prior SARS-CoV-2 infection and negative nucleocapsid antibodies. This material consisted of CD4+ T cells from PBMCs cultured with SARS-CoV-2 spike peptides, taken before COVID-19 vaccination. The TCR was taken from a human donor who received a COVID-19 vaccine.

This CDR3 reads CSVEELEQYF. CDR3 coding DNA: TGCAGCGTTGAGGAGCTCGAGCAGTACTTC. The chain carries TRBV29-1 and TRBJ2-7, with unresolved D. V lost 3 bases to trimming and J lost 6 bases, with 6 bases between them. Germline V gives CDR1 SQVTM, CDR2 ANQGSEA. This CDR3 comprises 10 residues.